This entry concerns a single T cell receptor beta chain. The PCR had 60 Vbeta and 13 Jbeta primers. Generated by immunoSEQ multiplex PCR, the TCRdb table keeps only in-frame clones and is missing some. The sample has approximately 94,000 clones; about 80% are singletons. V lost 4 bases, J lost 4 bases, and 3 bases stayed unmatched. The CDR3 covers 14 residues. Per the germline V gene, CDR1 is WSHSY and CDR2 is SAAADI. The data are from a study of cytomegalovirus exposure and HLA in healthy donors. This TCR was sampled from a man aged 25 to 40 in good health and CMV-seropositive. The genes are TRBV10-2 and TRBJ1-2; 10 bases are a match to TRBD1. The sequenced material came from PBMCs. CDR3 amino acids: CASSVDRGPYGYTF. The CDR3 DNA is TGCGCCAGCAGTGTTGACAGGGGGCCCTATGGCTACACCTTC.